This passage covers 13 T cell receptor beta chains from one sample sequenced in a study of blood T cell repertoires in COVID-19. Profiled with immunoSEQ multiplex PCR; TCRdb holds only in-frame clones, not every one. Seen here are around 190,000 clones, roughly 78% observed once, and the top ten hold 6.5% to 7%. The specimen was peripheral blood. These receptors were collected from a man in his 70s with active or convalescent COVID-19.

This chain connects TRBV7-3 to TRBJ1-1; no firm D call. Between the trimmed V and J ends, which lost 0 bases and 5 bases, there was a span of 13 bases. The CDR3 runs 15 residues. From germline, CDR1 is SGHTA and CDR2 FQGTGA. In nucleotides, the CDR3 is TGTGCCAGCAGCTTAACCGGGGAGGTCGGGACTGAAGCTTTCTTT. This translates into CASSLTGEVGTEAFF.

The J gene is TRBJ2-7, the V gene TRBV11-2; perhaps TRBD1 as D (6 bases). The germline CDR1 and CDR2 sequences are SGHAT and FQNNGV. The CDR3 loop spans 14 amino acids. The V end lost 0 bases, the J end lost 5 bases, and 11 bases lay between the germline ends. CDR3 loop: CASSLDRGFDEQYF. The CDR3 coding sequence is TGTGCCAGCAGCTTAGACAGGGGCTTTGACGAGCAGTACTTC.

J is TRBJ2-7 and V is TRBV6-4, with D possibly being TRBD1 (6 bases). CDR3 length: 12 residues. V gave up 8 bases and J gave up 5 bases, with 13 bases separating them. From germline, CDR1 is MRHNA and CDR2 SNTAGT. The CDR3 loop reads CASGQFWDEQYF. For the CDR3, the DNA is TGTGCCAGCGGACAGTTTTGGGACGAGCAGTACTTC.

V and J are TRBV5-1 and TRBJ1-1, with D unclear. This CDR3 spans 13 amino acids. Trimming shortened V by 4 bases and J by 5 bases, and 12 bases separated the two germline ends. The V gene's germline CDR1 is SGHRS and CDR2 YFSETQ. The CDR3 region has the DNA TGCGCCAGCAGCCTTTACTCGGAGACTGAAGCTTTCTTT. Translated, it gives CASSLYSETEAFF. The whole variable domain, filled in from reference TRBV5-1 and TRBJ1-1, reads KAGVTQTPRYLIKTRGQQVTLSCSPISGHRSVSWYQQTPGQGLQFLFEYFSETQRNKGNFPGRFSGRQFSNSRSEMNVSTLELGDSALYLCASSLYSETEAFFGQGTRLTVV.

CDR3 sequence: CASSVGIGQGSNQPQHF. The CDR3 nucleotides are TGTGCCAGCAGCGTAGGGATCGGGCAGGGGAGCAATCAGCCCCAGCATTTT. The chain couples TRBV9 to TRBJ1-5, with D possibly TRBD1 on 6 matching bases. The CDR3 consists of 17 residues. V shed 0 bases and J shed 1 base, with 14 bases lying between them. The germline gives CDR1 SGDLS, CDR2 YYNGEE.

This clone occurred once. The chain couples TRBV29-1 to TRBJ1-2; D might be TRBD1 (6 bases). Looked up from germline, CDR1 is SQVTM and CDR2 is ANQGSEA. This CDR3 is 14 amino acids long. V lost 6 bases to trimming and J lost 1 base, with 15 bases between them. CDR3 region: CSVAYQGSNYGYTF. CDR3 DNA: TGCAGCGTGGCCTACCAGGGGAGTAACTATGGCTACACCTTC.

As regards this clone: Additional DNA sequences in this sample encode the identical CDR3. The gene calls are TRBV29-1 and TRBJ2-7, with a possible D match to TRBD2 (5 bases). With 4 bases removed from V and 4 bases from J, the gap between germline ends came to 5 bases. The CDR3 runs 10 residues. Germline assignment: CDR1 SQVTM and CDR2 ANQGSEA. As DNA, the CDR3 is TGCAGCGTTGGGGAGTACGAGCAGTACTTC. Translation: CSVGEYEQYF.

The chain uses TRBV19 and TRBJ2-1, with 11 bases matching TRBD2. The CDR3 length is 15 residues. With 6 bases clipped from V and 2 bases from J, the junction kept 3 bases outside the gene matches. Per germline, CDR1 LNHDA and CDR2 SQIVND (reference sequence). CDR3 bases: TGTGCCAGTAGCGAGACTAGCGGGGCCTACAATGAGCAGTTCTTC. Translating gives CASSETSGAYNEQFF.

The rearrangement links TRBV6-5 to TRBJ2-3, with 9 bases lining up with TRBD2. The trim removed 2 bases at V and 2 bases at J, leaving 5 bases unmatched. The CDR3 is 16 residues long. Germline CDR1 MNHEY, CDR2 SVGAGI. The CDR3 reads CASSYGQRGVTDTQYF. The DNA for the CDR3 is TGTGCCAGCAGTTACGGCCAGCGGGGGGTCACAGATACGCAGTATTTT.

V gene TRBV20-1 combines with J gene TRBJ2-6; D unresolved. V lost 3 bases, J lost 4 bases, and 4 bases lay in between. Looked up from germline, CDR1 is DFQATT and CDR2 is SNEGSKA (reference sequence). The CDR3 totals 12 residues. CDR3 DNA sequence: TGCAGTGCTAGTCTGGGGGCCAACGTCCTGACTTTC. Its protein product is CSASLGANVLTF.

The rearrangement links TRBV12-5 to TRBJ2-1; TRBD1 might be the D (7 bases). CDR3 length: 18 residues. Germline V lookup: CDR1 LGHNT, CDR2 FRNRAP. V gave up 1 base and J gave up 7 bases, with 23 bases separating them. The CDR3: CASGLGTYQGGSGNEQFF. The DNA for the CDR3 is TGTGCTAGTGGTTTGGGTACCTACCAGGGGGGCTCGGGGAATGAGCAGTTCTTC.

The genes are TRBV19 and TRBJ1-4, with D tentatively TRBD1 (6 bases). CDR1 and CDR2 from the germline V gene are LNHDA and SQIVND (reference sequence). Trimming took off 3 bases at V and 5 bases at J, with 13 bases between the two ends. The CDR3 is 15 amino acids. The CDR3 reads CASSITGQLNEKLFF. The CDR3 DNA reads TGTGCCAGTAGTATTACCGGACAGTTGAATGAAAAACTGTTTTTT.

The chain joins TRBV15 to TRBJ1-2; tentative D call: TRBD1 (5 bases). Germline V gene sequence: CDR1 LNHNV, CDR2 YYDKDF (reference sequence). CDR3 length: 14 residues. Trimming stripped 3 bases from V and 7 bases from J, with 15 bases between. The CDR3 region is CATSSRGALPGYTF. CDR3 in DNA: TGTGCCACCAGCAGCCGTGGGGCCCTCCCTGGCTACACCTTC. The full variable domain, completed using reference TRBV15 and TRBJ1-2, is DAMVIQNPRYQVTQFGKPVTLSCSQTLNHNVMYWYQQKSSQAPKLLFHYYDKDFNNEADTPDNFQSRRPNTSFCFLDIRSPGLGDTAMYLCATSSRGALPGYTFGSGTRLTVV.